This T cell receptor (beta chain) is drawn from a study of T cell repertoires in cytomegalovirus infection. The wider study: It can be stated that public TCR beta signatures indicated CMV infection as well as a matching HLA type.

TCRdb reprocessed the reads with MiXCR, giving one entry per CDR3 protein. The sample has some 400,000 distinct CDR3 sequences, 18% seen once. There are many counts of this clonotype. The antigen is unknown. Study-wide results and caveats: The cumulative frequency of public TCR beta families identified carriers of CMV plus the relevant HLA. What dominated the ex vivo response were HLA-C-restricted CMV-specific TCR beta clonotypes.

The V gene's germline CDR1 is LGHNT and CDR2 FRNRAP. This CDR3 spans 13 amino acids. The V and J ends lost 5 bases and 7 bases respectively, with 12 bases between them. This sequence originates from a human donor in good health (CMV status not recorded). Some clones in this sample may be carry-over from other donors' samples. The sample taken for sequencing was PBMCs. The chain recombines TRBV12-5 with TRBJ2-1; unclear D gene. The CDR3: CASGPPPANEQFF. The CDR3 DNA reads TGTGCTAGTGGTCCCCCCCCAGCGAATGAGCAGTTCTTC. The complete variable domain, with remaining parts taken from reference TRBV12-5 and TRBJ2-1, reads DARVTQTPRHKVTEMGQEVTMRCQPILGHNTVFWYRQTMMQGLELLAYFRNRAPLDDSGMPKDRFSAEMPDATLATLKIQPSEPRDSAVYFCASGPPPANEQFFGPGTRLTVL.